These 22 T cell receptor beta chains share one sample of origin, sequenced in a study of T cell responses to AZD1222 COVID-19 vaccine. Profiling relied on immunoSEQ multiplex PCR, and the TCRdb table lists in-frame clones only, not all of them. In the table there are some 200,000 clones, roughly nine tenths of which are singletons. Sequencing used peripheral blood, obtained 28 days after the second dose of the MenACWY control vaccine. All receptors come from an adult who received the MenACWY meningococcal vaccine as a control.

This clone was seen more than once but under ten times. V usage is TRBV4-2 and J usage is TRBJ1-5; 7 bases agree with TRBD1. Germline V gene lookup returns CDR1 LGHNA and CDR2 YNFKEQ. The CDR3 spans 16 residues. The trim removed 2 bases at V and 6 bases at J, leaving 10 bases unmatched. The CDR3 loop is CASSQNRDSPSQPQHF. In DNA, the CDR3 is TGTGCCAGCAGCCAAAACCGGGACAGCCCGAGTCAGCCCCAGCATTTT.

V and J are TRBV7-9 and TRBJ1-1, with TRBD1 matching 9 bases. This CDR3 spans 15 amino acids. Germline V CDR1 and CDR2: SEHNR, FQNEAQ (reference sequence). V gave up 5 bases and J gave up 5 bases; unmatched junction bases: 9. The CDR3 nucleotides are TGTGCCAGCAGCCCTTTCATGGACAGGGGAACTGAAGCTTTCTTT. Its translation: CASSPFMDRGTEAFF.

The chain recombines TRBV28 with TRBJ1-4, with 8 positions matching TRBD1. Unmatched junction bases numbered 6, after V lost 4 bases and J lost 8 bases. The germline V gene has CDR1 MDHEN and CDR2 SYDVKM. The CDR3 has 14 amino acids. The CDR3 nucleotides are TGTGCCAGCAGTTATGGACAGGGAAAGGAAAAACTGTTTTTT. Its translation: CASSYGQGKEKLFF.

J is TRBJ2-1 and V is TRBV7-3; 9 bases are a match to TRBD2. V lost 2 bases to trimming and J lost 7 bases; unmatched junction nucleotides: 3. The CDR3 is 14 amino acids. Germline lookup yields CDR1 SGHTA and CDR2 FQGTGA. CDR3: CASSLAGGQNEQFF. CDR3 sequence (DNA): TGTGCCAGCAGCTTAGCGGGAGGGCAGAATGAGCAGTTCTTC.

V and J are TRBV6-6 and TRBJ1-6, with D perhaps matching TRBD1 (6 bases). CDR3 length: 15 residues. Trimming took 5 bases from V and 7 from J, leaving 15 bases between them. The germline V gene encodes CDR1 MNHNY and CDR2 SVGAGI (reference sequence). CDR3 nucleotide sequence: TGTGCCAGCAGTCCTGAGGGACACGGAAATTCACCCCTCCACTTT. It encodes CASSPEGHGNSPLHF.

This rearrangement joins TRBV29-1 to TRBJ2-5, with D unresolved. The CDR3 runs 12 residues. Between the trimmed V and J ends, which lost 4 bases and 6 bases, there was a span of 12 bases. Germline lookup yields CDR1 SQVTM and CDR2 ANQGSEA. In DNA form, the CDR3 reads TGCAGCGTTGTCGTGGGCGGTAAGACCCAGTACTTC. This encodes CSVVVGGKTQYF.

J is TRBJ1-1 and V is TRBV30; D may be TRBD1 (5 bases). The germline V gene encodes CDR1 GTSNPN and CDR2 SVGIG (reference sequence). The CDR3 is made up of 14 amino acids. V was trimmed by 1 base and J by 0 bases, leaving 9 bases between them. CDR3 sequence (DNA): TGTGCCTGGAGTGCGGTGGGACTGAACACTGAAGCTTTCTTT. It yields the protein CAWSAVGLNTEAFF.

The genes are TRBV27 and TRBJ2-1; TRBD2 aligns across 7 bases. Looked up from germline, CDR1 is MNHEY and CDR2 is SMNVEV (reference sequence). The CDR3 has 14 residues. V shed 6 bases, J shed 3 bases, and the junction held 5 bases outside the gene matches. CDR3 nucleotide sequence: TGTGCCAGCAGCAGACTAGCAGACTACAATGAGCAGTTCTTC. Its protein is CASSRLADYNEQFF.

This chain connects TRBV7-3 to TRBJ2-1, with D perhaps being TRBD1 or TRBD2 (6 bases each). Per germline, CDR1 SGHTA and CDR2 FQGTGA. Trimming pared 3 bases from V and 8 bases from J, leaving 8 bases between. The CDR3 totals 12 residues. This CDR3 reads CASSFGGHEQFF. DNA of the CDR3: TGTGCCAGCAGCTTTGGGGGGCATGAGCAGTTCTTC. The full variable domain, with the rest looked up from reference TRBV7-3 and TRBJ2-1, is GAGVSQTPSNKVTEKGKYVELRCDPISGHTALYWYRQSLGQGPEFLIYFQGTGAADDSGLPNDRFFAVRPEGSVSTLKIQRTERGDSAVYLCASSFGGHEQFFGPGTRLTVL.

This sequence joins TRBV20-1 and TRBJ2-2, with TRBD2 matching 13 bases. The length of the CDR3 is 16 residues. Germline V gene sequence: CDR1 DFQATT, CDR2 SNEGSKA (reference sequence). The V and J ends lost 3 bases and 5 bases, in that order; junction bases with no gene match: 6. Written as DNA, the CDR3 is TGCAGTGCTAGTAAGGGACTAGCGGGACCGACCGGGGAGCTGTTTTTT. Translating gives CSASKGLAGPTGELFF.

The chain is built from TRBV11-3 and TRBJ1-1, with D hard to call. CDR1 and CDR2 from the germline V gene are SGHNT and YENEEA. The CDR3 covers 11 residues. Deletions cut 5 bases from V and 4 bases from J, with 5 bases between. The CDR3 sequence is CASSIITEAFF. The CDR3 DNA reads TGTGCCAGCAGCATCATCACTGAAGCTTTCTTT. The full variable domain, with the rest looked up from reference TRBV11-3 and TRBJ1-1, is EAGVVQSPRYKIIEKKQPVAFWCNPISGHNTLYWYLQNLGQGPELLIRYENEEAVDDSQLPKDRFSAERLKGVDSTLKIQPAELGDSAVYLCASSIITEAFFGQGTRLTVV.

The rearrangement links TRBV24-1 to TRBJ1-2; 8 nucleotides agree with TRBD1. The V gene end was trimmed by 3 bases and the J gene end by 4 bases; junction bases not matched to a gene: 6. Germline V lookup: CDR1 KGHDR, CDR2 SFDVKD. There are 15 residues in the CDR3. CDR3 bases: TGTGCCACCAGTGATATTGACAGGGGCGGCTATGGCTACACCTTC. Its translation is CATSDIDRGGYGYTF.

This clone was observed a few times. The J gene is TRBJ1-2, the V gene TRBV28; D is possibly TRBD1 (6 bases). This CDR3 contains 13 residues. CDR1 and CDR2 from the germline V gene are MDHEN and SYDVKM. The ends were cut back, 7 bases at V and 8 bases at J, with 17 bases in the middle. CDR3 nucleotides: TGTGCCAGCACCACGGGACAAATCAGGGGCTACACCTTC. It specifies CASTTGQIRGYTF.

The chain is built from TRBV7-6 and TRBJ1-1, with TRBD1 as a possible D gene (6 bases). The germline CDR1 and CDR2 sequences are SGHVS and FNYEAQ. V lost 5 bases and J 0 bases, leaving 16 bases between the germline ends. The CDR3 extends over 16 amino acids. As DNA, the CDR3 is TGTGCCAGCAGCCCCCCTAGACAGGCGGTGAACACTGAAGCTTTCTTT. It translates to CASSPPRQAVNTEAFF.

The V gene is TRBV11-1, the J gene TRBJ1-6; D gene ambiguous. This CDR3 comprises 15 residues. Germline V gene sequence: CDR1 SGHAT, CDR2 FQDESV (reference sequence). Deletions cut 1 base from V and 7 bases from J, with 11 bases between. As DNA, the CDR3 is TGTGCCAGCAGCTTAGTCAGCGGCGGGAATTCACCCCTCCACTTT. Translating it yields CASSLVSGGNSPLHF.

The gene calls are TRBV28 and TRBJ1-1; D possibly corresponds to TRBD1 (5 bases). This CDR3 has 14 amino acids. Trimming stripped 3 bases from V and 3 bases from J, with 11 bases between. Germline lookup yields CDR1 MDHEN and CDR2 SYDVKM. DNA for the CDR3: TGTGCCAGCAGTTTTGGGGGAACCTACACTGAAGCTTTCTTT. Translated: CASSFGGTYTEAFF.

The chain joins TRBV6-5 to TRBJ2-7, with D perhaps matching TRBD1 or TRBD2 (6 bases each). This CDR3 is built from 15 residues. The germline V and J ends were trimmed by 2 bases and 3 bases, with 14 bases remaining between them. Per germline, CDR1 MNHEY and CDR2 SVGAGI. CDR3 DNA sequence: TGTGCCAGCAGTTACCGGAGCGAGGGGGGCTACGAGCAGTACTTC. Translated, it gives CASSYRSEGGYEQYF.

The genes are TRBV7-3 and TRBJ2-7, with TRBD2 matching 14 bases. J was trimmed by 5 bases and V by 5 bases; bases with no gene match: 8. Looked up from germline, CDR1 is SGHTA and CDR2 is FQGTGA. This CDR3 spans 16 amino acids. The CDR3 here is CASSPRLAGGPHEQYF. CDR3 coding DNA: TGTGCCAGCAGCCCCCGACTAGCGGGAGGGCCCCACGAGCAGTACTTC. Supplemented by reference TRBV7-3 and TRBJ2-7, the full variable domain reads GAGVSQTPSNKVTEKGKYVELRCDPISGHTALYWYRQSLGQGPEFLIYFQGTGAADDSGLPNDRFFAVRPEGSVSTLKIQRTERGDSAVYLCASSPRLAGGPHEQYFGPGTRLTVT.

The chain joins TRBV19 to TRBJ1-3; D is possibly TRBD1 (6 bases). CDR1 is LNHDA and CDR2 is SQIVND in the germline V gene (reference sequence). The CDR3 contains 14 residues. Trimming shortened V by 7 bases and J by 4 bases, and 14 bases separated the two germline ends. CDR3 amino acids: CASTRRGGGNTIYF. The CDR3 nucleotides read TGTGCCAGTACAAGAAGGGGGGGCGGAAACACCATATATTTT. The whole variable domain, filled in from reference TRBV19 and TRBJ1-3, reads DGGITQSPKYLFRKEGQNVTLSCEQNLNHDAMYWYRQDPGQGLRLIYYSQIVNDFQKGDIAEGYSVSREKKESFPLTVTSAQKNPTAFYLCASTRRGGGNTIYFGEGSWLTVV.

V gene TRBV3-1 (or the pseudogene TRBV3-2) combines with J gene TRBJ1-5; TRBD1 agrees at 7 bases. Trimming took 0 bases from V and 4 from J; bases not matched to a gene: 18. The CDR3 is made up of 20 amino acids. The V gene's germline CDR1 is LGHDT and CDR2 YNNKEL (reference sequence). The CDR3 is CASSQERPGGGWSRNQPQHF. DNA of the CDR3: TGTGCCAGCAGCCAAGAACGTCCAGGGGGTGGGTGGAGTAGGAATCAGCCCCAGCATTTT.

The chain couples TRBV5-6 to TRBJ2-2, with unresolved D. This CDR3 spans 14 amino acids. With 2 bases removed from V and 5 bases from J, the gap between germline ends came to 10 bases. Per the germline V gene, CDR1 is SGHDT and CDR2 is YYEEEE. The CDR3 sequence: CASSLGTVTGELFF. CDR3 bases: TGTGCCAGCAGCTTAGGCACAGTAACCGGGGAGCTGTTTTTT.

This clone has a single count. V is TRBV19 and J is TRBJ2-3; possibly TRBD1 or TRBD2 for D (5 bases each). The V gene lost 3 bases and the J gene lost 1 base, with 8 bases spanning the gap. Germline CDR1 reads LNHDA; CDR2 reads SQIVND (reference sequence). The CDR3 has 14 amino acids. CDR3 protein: CASSMVGGTDTQYF. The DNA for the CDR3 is TGTGCCAGTAGTATGGTGGGGGGCACAGATACGCAGTATTTT.